This TCR beta chain came from a study of blood T cell repertoires in COVID-19. Study as a whole: Samples came from the United States, Italy and Spain, spanning acute and convalescent COVID-19. T cells, B-cell-depleted T cells, or PBMCs supplied cDNA or gDNA.

The CDR3 contains 15 residues. CDR1 is MGHRA and CDR2 is YSYEKL in the germline V gene. Trimming at V came to 3 bases and at J to 4 bases, leaving 6 bases not matched to a gene. As processed by the authors: Amplified reference gene primers provided the basis for estimating nucleated cell counts. Produced via immunoSEQ multiplex PCR; TCRdb's table is partial and in-frame only. For V, J and clone size, that table is used; D and trimming come from the DNA. The table has about 46,000 clones, 75% to 90% seen once. The TCR sequence derives from a man aged 55 to 70 with acute or convalescent COVID-19. The chain is built from TRBV4-1 and TRBJ1-3, with TRBD1 matching 7 bases. The sequenced sample was peripheral blood. The CDR3 spells CASSHDRANGNTIYF. DNA for the CDR3: TGCGCCAGCAGCCACGACAGGGCCAACGGAAACACCATATATTTT.